This entry is about one TCR beta chain. Its antigen is unidentified. This sample was included in a study of cytomegalovirus exposure and HLA in healthy donors. Germline V CDR1 and CDR2: SGHTA, FQGTGA. V was clipped by 2 bases and J by 3 bases; unmatched bases: 1. The CDR3 sequence is 15 residues long. The primer mix had 60 Vbeta and 13 Jbeta primers. Only in-frame clones appear in the TCRdb table, and some are missing; sequencing was by immunoSEQ multiplex PCR. The sample contains roughly 140,000 clones, around 80% of which appear only once. Findings of the study overall: The authors judged a highly shared variant cluster likely a sequencing artifact. Later analysis reportedly placed an Asian-associated ancestry cluster below the approximately 700-donor mean in N-insertions.

The rearrangement uses TRBV7-3 and TRBJ2-1, with 10 bases that match TRBD2. This clonotype was obtained from a female donor in good health and CMV-seronegative. Sequencing was done on a sample of PBMCs. The CDR3 DNA sequence: TGTGCCAGCAGCTTACGGACTAGCGGCTACAATGAGCAGTTCTTC. Translation gives CASSLRTSGYNEQFF.